This entry features one T cell receptor (beta chain) sequence. Its antigen is unidentified. TCRdb reanalysed the RT-PCR reads using MiXCR and keeps one entry per CDR3 protein. This sample has a few hundred thousand distinct CDR3 sequences, with 20% to 25% found just once. These data come from a study of response to subunit inactivated influenza vaccine. Overall study results and limits: The authors proposed limited new T cell recruitment per seasonal influenza vaccination.

This receptor was obtained from a man aged 50 to 69 who received an inactivated influenza vaccine. Sample: PBMCs from blood, taken less than 22 months after vaccination.

The CDR3 DNA follows: TGTGCCAGCAGCCCGCAGACAGGGACATCCTACGAGCAGTACTTC. As protein: CASSPQTGTSYEQYF. The genes are TRBV9 and TRBJ2-7, with 7 bases aligning to TRBD1. The CDR3 runs 15 residues. CDR1 and CDR2 (germline): SGDLS, YYNGEE. V shed 4 bases and J 1 base; nucleotides not matched to a gene: 8.